Following are 27 T cell receptor beta chains from one sample sequenced in a study of cytomegalovirus exposure and HLA in healthy donors. Amplification used 60 Vbeta primers and 13 Jbeta primers. The protocol was immunoSEQ multiplex PCR, while the TCRdb copy is restricted to in-frame clones and leaves out a portion. The table includes about 170,000 clones, over 75% detected once. Sequenced material: PBMCs. These receptors were taken from a male donor in good health and CMV-seronegative.

The chain uses TRBV7-9 and TRBJ1-6; 9 bases fit TRBD1. CDR1 SEHNR and CDR2 FQNEAQ come from the germline V gene (reference sequence). There are 18 residues in the CDR3. Losses at the gene ends were 2 bases for V and 1 base for J; bases not matched to a gene: 6. The CDR3 nucleotides are TGTGCCAGCAGCTTAAGGACAGGGGTTACATCCTATAATTCACCCCTCCACTTT. Amino acids: CASSLRTGVTSYNSPLHF.

This clone occurred a few times. The chain has TRBV15 and TRBJ2-2; tentatively, D is TRBD1 (6 bases). The V gene's germline CDR1 is LNHNV and CDR2 YYDKDF (reference sequence). The length of the CDR3 is 13 residues. V lost 6 bases and J 1 base, leaving 6 bases between the germline ends. This chain's CDR3 is CATRQGNTGELFF. The CDR3, as DNA: TGTGCCACCAGACAGGGGAACACCGGGGAGCTGTTTTTT.

A single count supports this clone. V is TRBV7-2 and J is TRBJ2-5, with 7 nucleotides matching TRBD1. The CDR3 is made up of 13 amino acids. J lost 2 bases, V lost 6 bases, and 3 bases had no gene match. Germline loops: CDR1 SGHTA, CDR2 FQGNSA. The CDR3 DNA follows: TGTGCCAGCAGACCGGGACAGCAAGAGACCCAGTACTTC. Its translation is CASRPGQQETQYF.

V and J are TRBV2 and TRBJ1-1; 9 bases fit TRBD1. The CDR3 consists of 14 residues. The trim removed 7 bases at V and 4 bases at J, leaving 7 bases unmatched. The germline V gene encodes CDR1 SNHLY and CDR2 FYNNEI. The CDR3 here is CASTNTGGLTEAFF. The CDR3 bases are TGTGCCAGCACCAATACAGGGGGCCTCACTGAAGCTTTCTTT.

The count of this clone is one. The rearrangement uses TRBV29-1 and TRBJ1-1, with D possibly being TRBD1 (6 bases). This CDR3 spans 13 amino acids. Deletions cut 6 bases from V and 0 bases from J, with 11 bases between. Looked up from germline, CDR1 is SQVTM and CDR2 is ANQGSEA. The CDR3 region is CSVDRSMNTEAFF. The CDR3 nucleotides are TGCAGCGTCGACAGGTCCATGAACACTGAAGCTTTCTTT.

Only one count was recorded for this clone. This chain uses TRBV6-6 with TRBJ1-1; no firm D call. V was trimmed by 2 bases and J by 0 bases, leaving 4 bases between them. Germline CDR1 is MNHNY and CDR2 is SVGAGI (reference sequence). The length of the CDR3 is 13 residues. The CDR3 nucleotides are TGTGCCAGCAGTTACAACTTGAACACTGAAGCTTTCTTT. This sequence encodes CASSYNLNTEAFF.

The J gene is TRBJ2-1, the V gene TRBV5-1; tentative D call: TRBD1 (5 bases). Germline assignment: CDR1 SGHRS and CDR2 YFSETQ. CDR3 size: 15 residues. V was pared by 0 bases and J by 6 bases, with 13 bases between. The CDR3 DNA follows: TGCGCCAGCAGCTTGGTAAAGTTCAGGGTCAATGAGCAGTTCTTC. This codes for CASSLVKFRVNEQFF. Using reference TRBV5-1 and TRBJ2-1 for the parts outside the CDR3, the full variable domain is KAGVTQTPRYLIKTRGQQVTLSCSPISGHRSVSWYQQTPGQGLQFLFEYFSETQRNKGNFPGRFSGRQFSNSRSEMNVSTLELGDSALYLCASSLVKFRVNEQFFGPGTRLTVL.

This rearrangement joins TRBV7-2 to TRBJ1-2; D perhaps matches TRBD1 (6 bases). Germline-derived CDR1 and CDR2 are SGHTA and FQGNSA. The CDR3 totals 14 residues. V was shortened by 3 bases and J by 5 bases, with 13 bases between the two germline ends. DNA for the CDR3: TGTGCCAGCAGCTTCTCGACAGGCCTTTATGGCTACACCTTC. It yields the protein CASSFSTGLYGYTF.

With respect to this clone: Sequence at one end of the junction differs from germline and may be a read error. The chain carries TRBV7-7 and TRBJ2-1, with 8 bases matching TRBD1. Germline V gene sequence: CDR1 SSHAT, CDR2 FNYEAQ (reference sequence). The CDR3 totals 13 residues. This CDR3 reads CASSPDRDNEQFF. For the CDR3, the DNA is TGTGCTAGCAGCCCGGACAGGGACAATGAGCAGTTCTTC.

The chain uses TRBV18 and TRBJ1-6; 9 bases fit TRBD1. J was trimmed by 0 bases and V by 1 base; bases with no gene match: 7. Germline V gene data show CDR1 as KGHSH and CDR2 as LQKENI. The CDR3 sequence is 19 residues long. CDR3 in amino acids: CASSPRETGGPSYNSPLHF. The CDR3 nucleotides read TGTGCCAGCTCACCACGGGAGACAGGGGGTCCCTCCTATAATTCACCCCTCCACTTT. Together with reference TRBV18 and TRBJ1-6, the CDR3 gives the full variable domain: NAGVMQNPRHLVRRRGQEARLRCSPMKGHSHVYWYRQLPEEGLKFMVYLQKENIIDESGMPKERFSAEFPKEGPSILRIQQVVRGDSAAYFCASSPRETGGPSYNSPLHFGNGTRLTVT.

The chain has TRBV5-8 and TRBJ2-7, with a possible D match to TRBD2 (5 bases). Between the trimmed V and J ends, which lost 4 bases and 3 bases, there was a span of 11 bases. The CDR3 loop spans 13 amino acids. CDR1 is SGHTS and CDR2 is YDEGEE in the germline V gene. The CDR3, as DNA: TGTGCCAGCAGCCGGCAACGGGGCTACGAGCAGTACTTC. This gives the protein CASSRQRGYEQYF.

The chain couples TRBV6-5 to TRBJ1-2; 7 nucleotides align to TRBD1. After removal of 8 bases from V and 0 bases from J, the junction contained 3 bases not matched to a gene. CDR1 is MNHEY, CDR2 SVGAGI, per germline. The CDR3 spans 13 residues. DNA of the CDR3: TGTGCCAGCCGGGACAGCCCTAACTATGGCTACACCTTC. Translating it yields CASRDSPNYGYTF.

The chain uses TRBV4-2 and TRBJ1-2, with D unresolved. Trimming took 4 bases from V and 3 from J, leaving 15 bases between them. The CDR3 is 15 residues long. Germline CDR1 and CDR2: LGHNA and YNFKEQ. CDR3 in amino acids: CASSPLGRTDYGYTF. The DNA of the CDR3 is TGTGCCAGCAGCCCCTTAGGGAGGACGGACTATGGCTACACCTTC.

The chain links TRBV19 to TRBJ1-2, with D possibly being TRBD1 (5 bases). Germline assignment: CDR1 LNHDA and CDR2 SQIVND (reference sequence). The CDR3 length is 17 residues. The V end lost 6 bases, the J end lost 2 bases, and 22 bases lay between the germline ends. CDR3 nucleotides: TGTGCCAGTAGGGCGAAGGGTTTGACAGTGGACAACTATGGCTACACCTTC. This translates into CASRAKGLTVDNYGYTF.

This clone was seen only a few times. The rearrangement links TRBV7-9 to TRBJ1-1; TRBD1 aligns across 8 bases. Germline values: CDR1 SEHNR, CDR2 FQNEAQ (reference sequence). With V trimmed by 2 bases and J by 8 bases, 4 bases remained unmatched. This CDR3 region has 13 residues. Here the CDR3 DNA reads TGTGCCAGCAGCTTACATCGGACAGGGGAAGCTTTCTTT. Its protein product is CASSLHRTGEAFF. Full variable domain (missing parts from reference TRBV7-9 and TRBJ1-1): DTGVSQNPRHKITKRGQNVTFRCDPISEHNRLYWYRQTLGQGPEFLTYFQNEAQLEKSRLLSDRFSAERPKGSFSTLEIQRTEQGDSAMYLCASSLHRTGEAFFGQGTRLTVV.

In its sample, this clone was seen a few times. V usage is TRBV10-3 and J usage is TRBJ1-2, with 10 bases matching TRBD1. With V trimmed by 7 bases and J by 7 bases, 3 bases remained unmatched. The CDR3 runs 12 residues. CDR1 and CDR2 from the germline V gene are ENHRY and SYGVKD. CDR3 DNA sequence: TGTGCCATCAACGGACAGGGGGTTGGCTACACCTTC. This gives the protein CAINGQGVGYTF.

The chain recombines TRBV6-5 with TRBJ1-2, with 8 bases that match TRBD1. J lost 4 bases, V lost 7 bases, and 5 bases had no gene match. The CDR3 sequence is 13 residues long. Germline loops: CDR1 MNHEY, CDR2 SVGAGI. DNA of the CDR3: TGTGCCAGCAATCCGGACAGGGTCTATGGCTACACCTTC. This encodes CASNPDRVYGYTF.

As to this clone: A junction boundary mismatches the germline segment, possibly from a read error. At the DNA level, this CDR3 is encoded by other sequences in the same sample as well. The chain joins TRBV7-9 to TRBJ1-2; TRBD1 aligns across 7 bases. Germline V gene lookup returns CDR1 SEHNR and CDR2 FQNEAQ (reference sequence). This CDR3 region has 16 residues. In DNA, the CDR3 is TGCGCCAGCAGCTTATTCGGACAGGAACAATACTATGGCTACACCTTC. This gives the protein CASSLFGQEQYYGYTF.

This chain connects TRBV7-7 to TRBJ2-2; the D gene is possibly TRBD2 (6 bases). The germline CDR1 and CDR2 sequences are SSHAT and FNYEAQ (reference sequence). V was cut by 5 bases and J by 7 bases, with 26 bases left in between. The CDR3 covers 18 residues. CDR3: CASSPNGKGLIIHGELFF. DNA for the CDR3: TGTGCCAGCAGCCCTAACGGCAAGGGACTGATAATCCACGGGGAGCTGTTTTTT.

This clone has more than one count but fewer than ten. The rearrangement uses TRBV19 and TRBJ1-2; D is unresolved. Germline CDR1 and CDR2: LNHDA and SQIVND (reference sequence). The CDR3 sequence is 13 residues long. The V and J ends lost 6 bases and 2 bases respectively, with 10 bases between them. The CDR3 coding sequence is TGTGCCAGTAGGCTAGATCCGAACTATGGCTACACCTTC. Encoded protein: CASRLDPNYGYTF.

This clone turned up a few times. The chain uses TRBV18 and TRBJ1-1; D remains unclear. Germline V gene sequence: CDR1 KGHSH, CDR2 LQKENI. The CDR3 loop spans 15 amino acids. The V end lost 3 bases, the J end lost 0 bases, and 11 bases lay between the germline ends. Here the CDR3 DNA reads TGTGCCAGCTCACCGTTGGCAGACATGAACACTGAAGCTTTCTTT. Encoded protein: CASSPLADMNTEAFF.

This clone has just a few counts. The gene calls are TRBV7-9 and TRBJ1-2; tentative D call: TRBD1 (6 bases). CDR3 length equals 12 residues. The V and J ends lost 2 bases and 8 bases respectively, with 9 bases between them. Germline CDR1 is SEHNR and CDR2 is FQNEAQ (reference sequence). CDR3 DNA: TGTGCCAGCAGCTTACAGGGGTCCGGCTACACCTTC. Translation gives CASSLQGSGYTF.

This chain uses TRBV5-4 with TRBJ1-3, with TRBD1 identical over 7 bases. The CDR3 contains 16 residues. Germline V gene sequence: CDR1 SGHNT, CDR2 YYREEE (reference sequence). With 5 bases clipped from V and 2 bases from J, the junction kept 10 bases outside the gene matches. CDR3 protein: CASSRDSLNPGNTIYF. The DNA for the CDR3 is TGTGCCAGCAGTCGGGACAGCCTTAACCCTGGAAACACCATATATTTT.

V usage is TRBV19 and J usage is TRBJ1-5; 7 bases align to TRBD1. Trimming took 3 bases from V and 7 from J; bases not matched to a gene: 12. Germline V lookup: CDR1 LNHDA, CDR2 SQIVND (reference sequence). This CDR3 is built from 16 residues. Here the CDR3 DNA reads TGTGCCAGTAGTATTTCATACAGGGGATCGGGCCAGCCCCAGCATTTT. Translating gives CASSISYRGSGQPQHF. The full variable domain, completed using reference TRBV19 and TRBJ1-5, is DGGITQSPKYLFRKEGQNVTLSCEQNLNHDAMYWYRQDPGQGLRLIYYSQIVNDFQKGDIAEGYSVSREKKESFPLTVTSAQKNPTAFYLCASSISYRGSGQPQHFGDGTRLSIL.

The chain carries TRBV19 and TRBJ1-5; tentative D call: TRBD1 (5 bases). CDR1 and CDR2 (germline): LNHDA, SQIVND (reference sequence). The CDR3 runs 15 residues. Trimming cost V 3 bases and J 4 bases, with 13 bases left between them. The CDR3 DNA is TGTGCCAGTAGTATTGGGGCAGGCCGTAATCAGCCCCAGCATTTT. Encoded protein: CASSIGAGRNQPQHF. Full variable domain (missing parts from reference TRBV19 and TRBJ1-5): DGGITQSPKYLFRKEGQNVTLSCEQNLNHDAMYWYRQDPGQGLRLIYYSQIVNDFQKGDIAEGYSVSREKKESFPLTVTSAQKNPTAFYLCASSIGAGRNQPQHFGDGTRLSIL.

The genes are TRBV30 and TRBJ2-5, with 9 bases matching TRBD1. The end of the DNA is better explained by TRBJ2-7, so the J call may be wrong. In germline, CDR1 is GTSNPN, CDR2 SVGIG (reference sequence). The CDR3 loop spans 15 amino acids. CDR3 DNA: TGTGCCTGGAGGGCCGACAGGGGGTTCTCGTACGAGCAGTACTTC. It yields the protein CAWRADRGFSYEQYF.

The chain joins TRBV5-6 to TRBJ2-5; 9 nucleotides match TRBD1. The end of the DNA is better explained by TRBJ2-7, so the J call may be wrong. Germline CDR1 and CDR2: SGHDT and YYEEEE. This CDR3 is 15 amino acids long. CDR3 sequence: CASRTTGGYSYEQYF. Written as DNA, the CDR3 is TGTGCCAGCAGAACGACAGGGGGATATTCCTACGAGCAGTACTTC.